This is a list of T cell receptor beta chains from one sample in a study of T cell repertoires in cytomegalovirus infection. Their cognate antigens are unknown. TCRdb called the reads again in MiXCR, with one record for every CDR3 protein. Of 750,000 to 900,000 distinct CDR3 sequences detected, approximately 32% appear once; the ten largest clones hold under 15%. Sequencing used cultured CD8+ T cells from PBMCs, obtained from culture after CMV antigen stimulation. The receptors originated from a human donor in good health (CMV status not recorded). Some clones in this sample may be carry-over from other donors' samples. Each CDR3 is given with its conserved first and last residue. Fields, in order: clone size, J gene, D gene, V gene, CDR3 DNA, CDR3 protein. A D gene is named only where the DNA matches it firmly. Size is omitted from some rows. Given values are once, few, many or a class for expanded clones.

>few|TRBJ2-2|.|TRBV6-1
TGTGCCAGCAGTGAACCACAGCCCACCGGGGAGCTGTTTTTT
CASSEPQPTGELFF
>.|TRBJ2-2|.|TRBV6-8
TGTGCCAGCAGTTACTCGGAGACTAGTTACAGGAACACCGGGGAGCTGTTTTTT
CASSYSETSYRNTGELFF
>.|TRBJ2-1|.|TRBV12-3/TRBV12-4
TGTGCCAGCAGTTTAGCATGGGGGGGCGATGAGCAGTTCTTC
CASSLAWGGDEQFF
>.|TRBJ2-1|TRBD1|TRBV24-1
TGTGCCACCAGTGATTTGCCGGGACAGGGCATGTCTAGTGAGCAGTTCTTC
CATSDLPGQGMSSEQFF
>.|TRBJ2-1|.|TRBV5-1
TGCGCCAGCAGCCCGGAAACCTACAATGAGCAGTTCTTT
CASSPETYNEQFF
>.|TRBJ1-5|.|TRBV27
TGTGCCAGCAGTTTACGGAGGCTTCCAAGCAATCAGCCCCAGCATTTT
CASSLRRLPSNQPQHF
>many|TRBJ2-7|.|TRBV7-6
TGTGCCAGCAGCCCCACAATGGGGGTCCAAGGGATCTACGAGCAGTACTTC
CASSPTMGVQGIYEQYF
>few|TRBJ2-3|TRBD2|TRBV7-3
TGTGCCAGCAGCTGGGGAAGCGGGGGGCCTGAAGATACGCAGTATTTT
CASSWGSGGPEDTQYF
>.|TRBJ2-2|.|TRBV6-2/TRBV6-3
TGTGCCAGCAGTTCCGGACTAAAAAACCCTAACGGGGAGCTGTTTTTT
CASSSGLKNPNGELFF
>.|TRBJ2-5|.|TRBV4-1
TGCGCCAGCAGCCAAAAACCGCTCGGGGAGACCCAGTACTTC
CASSQKPLGETQYF
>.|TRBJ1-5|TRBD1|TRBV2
TGTGCCAGCATTTCTGACAGGGGAGTCAATCAGCCCCAGCATTTT
CASISDRGVNQPQHF
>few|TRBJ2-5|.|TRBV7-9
TGTGCCAGCAGCCCCTATGCGTTCCCCCAAGAGACCCAGTACTTC
CASSPYAFPQETQYF
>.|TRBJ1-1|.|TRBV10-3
TGTGCCATCAGTCCGACGGGGCAGGTGAACACTGAAGCTTTCTTT
CAISPTGQVNTEAFF
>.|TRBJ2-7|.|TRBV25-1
TGTGCCAGCAATACAGGGACCAGGGAGCAGTACTTC
CASNTGTREQYF
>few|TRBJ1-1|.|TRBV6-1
TGTGCCAGCAGTGAGCCCTCTCGGACAGAGAACACTGAAGCTTTCTTT
CASSEPSRTENTEAFF
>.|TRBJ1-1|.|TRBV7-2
TGTGCCAGCCGCCGTTACTGGAACACTGAAGCTTTCTTT
CASRRYWNTEAFF
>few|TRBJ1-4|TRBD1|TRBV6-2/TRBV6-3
TGTGCCAGCAGTACTGGGACAGGGGGCCTTGAAAAACTGTTTTTT
CASSTGTGGLEKLFF
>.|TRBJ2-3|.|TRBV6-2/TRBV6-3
TGTGCCAGCAGTCCCCTGGAATCCCCTAGCACAGATACGCAGTATTTT
CASSPLESPSTDTQYF
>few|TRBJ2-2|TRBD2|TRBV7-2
TGTGCCAGCAGCTTAGAATCGGGGGGGCCCTTCACCGGGGAGCTGTTTTTT
CASSLESGGPFTGELFF
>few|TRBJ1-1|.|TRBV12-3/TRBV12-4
TGTGCCAGCACCCTAACAGGGCTTGGCACTGAAGCTTTCTTT
CASTLTGLGTEAFF
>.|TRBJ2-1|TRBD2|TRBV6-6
TGTGCCAGCAGGCCCGGGACTAAGGGCTACAATGAGCAGTTCTTC
CASRPGTKGYNEQFF
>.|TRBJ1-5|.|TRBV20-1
TGCAGTGCTAGAGATAACGGGGGTCAGCCCCAGCATTTT
CSARDNGGQPQHF
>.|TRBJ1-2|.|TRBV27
TGTGCCAGCAGTTTAGGAGGGGCGCTAGGCTATGGCTACACCTTC
CASSLGGALGYGYTF
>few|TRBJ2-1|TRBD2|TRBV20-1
TGCAGTGCTGCCTCCCCCCCAGCGGGGGATTACAATGAGCAGTTCTTC
CSAASPPAGDYNEQFF
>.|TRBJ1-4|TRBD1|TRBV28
TGTGCCAGCAGTTTTGGGACAGGGGACGCTAATGAAAAACTGTTTTTT
CASSFGTGDANEKLFF
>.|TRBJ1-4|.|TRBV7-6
TGTGCCAGCACCTCTGACGGGAGAGGACTGTTTTTT
CASTSDGRGLFF
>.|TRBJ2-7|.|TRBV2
TGTGCCAGCAGTGAATTCGGGAAAGAGCAGTACTTC
CASSEFGKEQYF
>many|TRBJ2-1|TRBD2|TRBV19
TGTGCCAGTAGTATTGCCCTTGGACTAGCGGGGGGAAATGAGCAGTTCTTC
CASSIALGLAGGNEQFF
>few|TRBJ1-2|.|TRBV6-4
TGTGCCAGCAGCGCCGGGACCCAGGGACGAGGCTACACCTTC
CASSAGTQGRGYTF
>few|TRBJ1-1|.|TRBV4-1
TGCGCCAGCAGCCACCCGCCGGGGGCGGCCACTGAAGCTTTCTTT
CASSHPPGAATEAFF
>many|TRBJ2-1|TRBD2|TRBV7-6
TGTGCCAGCAGCTCGGGGGCGGGGGGTTTAAATGAGCAGTTCTTC
CASSSGAGGLNEQFF